A single T cell receptor (beta chain) is shown here with its context. This clonotype was observed many times. Its antigen is still unknown. Per-base quality was not reported, and no clone a single base away is much larger than it. These data are taken from a study of CD8+CD57+ T cells in acquired aplastic anemia (dated by TCRdb to 2016 to 2019). General notes on the study: On average, sorted CD4+ and CD8+ cells yielded around 3.1 ug of extracted DNA, with a range of roughly 0.17 to 30 ug. CD8+CD57+ expansion was defined as frequency above the mean frequency observed in healthy subjects. Broader findings and caveats from the paper: Approximately 31 CD8+ CDR3 sequences were found in both patients and controls but appeared to be highly expressed in patients and within the immunodominant clones of the patients. Patients and healthy controls showed no significant difference in CD8+ Simpson's diversity (P=0.060).

Patients chosen for sequencing had shown expansion of CD8+CD57+ cells by flow cytometry. Every patient had severe acquired aplastic anemia, diagnosed using the International Study of Aplastic Anemia and Agranulocytosis and Camitta criteria. No therapy had been received by the patients at the time of blood sampling. TCR repertoires of sorted CD4+ and CD8+ blood T cells from severe aplastic anemia patients and healthy subjects were deep-sequenced in the study. Patients were enrolled in the USA under clinicaltrials.gov protocols 00001620, 01623167, 00001397, 00071045, 00081523 and 00961064. Ficoll-Paque density gradient centrifugation was used to isolate peripheral blood mononuclear cells. Before DNA was extracted, CD4+ and CD8+ T cells were sorted using either FACS or magnetic beads. V lost 0 bases and J lost 4 bases; the stretch between them is 11 bases long. Reading from cysteine to phenylalanine, the CDR3 counts 15 amino acids. The sequence is cut down to CDR3 DNA, 45 bases in frame from base 1. The germline V gene supplies CDR1 SGDLS and CDR2 YYNGEE.

Genomic DNA was used as template for profiling of TCR beta VDJ combinations and CDR3 sequences. An Illumina HiSeq 2000 was the platform used for TCR repertoire sequencing. Turning to the authors' computational methods: TRBV/TRBJ rearrangement plots, CDR3 size and DJ length profiles, and Simpson's diversity index were used to assess repertoires. Whichever DNA sequence was most abundant in the deep sequencing data was defined as the immunodominant clone. CDR3 amino acid sequences were screened for sharing across subjects and were compared with published repertoires and the VDJdb database. TCRdb itself trimmed the public reads at Q25 with fastp, ran MiXCR and retained productive beta chains. Entries are consolidated by CDR3 protein sequence, retaining the most common genes and DNA. What appears here as the V and J calls and clone size reflects TCRdb's work, not the paper's. This sample holds 400,000 to 600,000 distinct CDR3 sequences; around a third were observed only once. The ten biggest clones cover roughly 0.89% of the sample.

The chain is encoded by TRBV9 joined to TRBJ1-5; TRBD1 is possibly the D segment (6 matching bases). The TCR originated in a human donor with aplastic anemia. Sequencing was carried out using sorted CD4+, CD8+, or CD8+CD57+ T cells (not recorded which) from PBMCs. The CDR3 is CASSVDTGRNQPQHF. The DNA is TGTGCCAGCAGCGTAGATACAGGGAGAAATCAGCCCCAGCATTTT. With the portions outside the CDR3 filled from the reference TRBV9 and TRBJ1-5 genes, the complete variable region becomes DSGVTQTPKHLITATGQRVTLRCSPRSGDLSVYWYQQSLDQGLQFLIQYYNGEERAKGNILERFSAQQFPDLHSELNLSSLELGDSALYFCASSVDTGRNQPQHFGDGTRLSIL.